Listed below are T cell receptor beta chains from one sample, sequenced in a study of T cell responses to AZD1222 COVID-19 vaccine. Assay used: immunoSEQ multiplex PCR; TCRdb lists only in-frame clones, some missing. Among about 180,000 clones listed, around 88% were seen once. The sample here was peripheral blood, taken on day 0 of AZD1222 vaccination. The source is an adult in good health. CDR3s include the opening cysteine and the closing phenylalanine or tryptophan. Each record gives: clone size, D gene, V gene, J gene, CDR3 protein, CDR3 DNA. D genes are given only for firm matches. Clone size appears in some rows only: once, few, many, or a class for an expanded clone.

clone size: -
D gene: -
V gene: TRBV5-4
J gene: TRBJ1-1
CDR3 protein: CASNPGSARSLTEAFF
CDR3 DNA: TGTGCCAGCAACCCCGGTTCGGCGAGGTCCCTCACTGAAGCTTTCTTT

clone size: -
D gene: -
V gene: TRBV28
J gene: TRBJ2-4
CDR3 protein: CASSSLFRKNIQYF
CDR3 DNA: TGTGCCAGCAGTTCCCTATTCAGAAAAAACATTCAGTACTTC

clone size: -
D gene: -
V gene: TRBV29-1
J gene: TRBJ2-7
CDR3 protein: CSVRTYEQYF
CDR3 DNA: TGCAGCGTTCGCACCTACGAGCAGTACTTC

clone size: -
D gene: TRBD1
V gene: TRBV12-5
J gene: TRBJ1-6
CDR3 protein: CASGPGQGAENSPLHF
CDR3 DNA: TGTGCTAGTGGCCCTGGACAGGGGGCGGAAAATTCACCCCTCCACTTT

clone size: -
D gene: TRBD1
V gene: TRBV4-2
J gene: TRBJ1-2
CDR3 protein: CASSQESGGPYGYTF
CDR3 DNA: TGTGCCAGCAGCCAAGAATCAGGGGGCCCCTATGGCTACACCTTC

clone size: -
D gene: -
V gene: TRBV18
J gene: TRBJ1-1
CDR3 protein: CASSLSGTEAFF
CDR3 DNA: TGTGCCAGCTCACTCTCCGGCACTGAAGCTTTCTTT

clone size: -
D gene: TRBD1
V gene: TRBV3-1/TRBV3-2
J gene: TRBJ1-5
CDR3 protein: CASSLSGTGGANQPQHF
CDR3 DNA: TGTGCCAGCAGCCTGTCGGGGACAGGGGGAGCGAATCAGCCCCAGCATTTT

clone size: -
D gene: TRBD2
V gene: TRBV9
J gene: TRBJ2-2
CDR3 protein: CASSGLAGTGELFF
CDR3 DNA: TGTGCCAGCTCGGGACTAGCGGGCACCGGGGAGCTGTTTTTT

clone size: -
D gene: TRBD1
V gene: TRBV7-9
J gene: TRBJ1-5
CDR3 protein: CASSLKPETGEFNDQPQHF
CDR3 DNA: TGTGCCAGCAGCTTAAAGCCGGAAACAGGGGAGTTTAATGATCAGCCCCAGCATTTT

clone size: -
D gene: -
V gene: TRBV4-1
J gene: TRBJ1-4
CDR3 protein: CASSQEERGGKLFF
CDR3 DNA: TGCGCCAGCAGCCAAGAGGAAAGGGGGGGAAAACTGTTTTTT

clone size: once
D gene: -
V gene: TRBV3-1/TRBV3-2
J gene: TRBJ1-6
CDR3 protein: CASSQELNSPLHF
CDR3 DNA: TGTGCCAGCAGCCAAGAACTCAATTCACCCCTCCACTTT

clone size: -
D gene: TRBD1
V gene: TRBV19
J gene: TRBJ1-2
CDR3 protein: CASRRRDSIQANYGYTF
CDR3 DNA: TGTGCCAGTAGGCGCCGGGACAGTATTCAAGCTAACTATGGCTACACCTTC

clone size: -
D gene: TRBD2
V gene: TRBV9
J gene: TRBJ2-7
CDR3 protein: CASSPAGTRDYEQYF
CDR3 DNA: TGTGCCAGCAGCCCCGCCGGGACTAGGGATTACGAGCAGTACTTC

clone size: -
D gene: -
V gene: TRBV24-1
J gene: TRBJ1-2
CDR3 protein: CATSDSRDGYTF
CDR3 DNA: TGTGCCACCAGTGACTCCCGGGATGGCTACACCTTC

clone size: -
D gene: -
V gene: TRBV30
J gene: TRBJ1-1
CDR3 protein: CAWDRAANTEAFF
CDR3 DNA: TGTGCCTGGGACCGGGCGGCGAACACTGAAGCTTTCTTT

clone size: -
D gene: -
V gene: TRBV6-5
J gene: TRBJ1-1
CDR3 protein: CASSYWGTEGHEAFF
CDR3 DNA: TGTGCCAGCAGTTACTGGGGGACGGAGGGGCATGAAGCTTTCTTT

clone size: -
D gene: -
V gene: TRBV7-3
J gene: TRBJ2-2
CDR3 protein: CARHSTGELFF
CDR3 DNA: TGTGCCAGACACTCCACCGGGGAGCTGTTTTTT

clone size: -
D gene: -
V gene: TRBV12-5
J gene: TRBJ1-1
CDR3 protein: CASGLAGGVEAFF
CDR3 DNA: TGTGCTAGTGGTTTGGCCGGAGGAGTTGAAGCTTTCTTT

clone size: -
D gene: -
V gene: TRBV12-3/TRBV12-4
J gene: TRBJ1-1
CDR3 protein: CASRLGAGTEAFF
CDR3 DNA: TGTGCCAGCAGATTAGGGGCCGGGACTGAAGCTTTCTTT

clone size: once
D gene: TRBD1
V gene: TRBV19
J gene: TRBJ1-5
CDR3 protein: CASSTTGGPNQPQHF
CDR3 DNA: TGTGCCAGTAGTACTACAGGGGGCCCGAATCAGCCCCAGCATTTT

clone size: once
D gene: TRBD1
V gene: TRBV7-2
J gene: TRBJ2-4
CDR3 protein: CAVSDRGLTKNIQYF
CDR3 DNA: TGTGCCGTCTCGGACAGGGGGCTGACCAAAAACATTCAGTACTTC

clone size: -
D gene: TRBD2
V gene: TRBV9
J gene: TRBJ2-1
CDR3 protein: CASSGGGASEQFF
CDR3 DNA: TGTGCCAGCAGCGGCGGGGGGGCCAGTGAGCAGTTCTTC

clone size: -
D gene: TRBD1
V gene: TRBV13
J gene: TRBJ1-4
CDR3 protein: CASSLAGTGFNEKLFF
CDR3 DNA: TGTGCCAGCAGCTTAGCAGGGACAGGGTTTAATGAAAAACTGTTTTTT

clone size: -
D gene: -
V gene: TRBV25-1
J gene: TRBJ1-1
CDR3 protein: CASSEWEGGAPNTEAFF
CDR3 DNA: TGTGCCAGCAGTGAATGGGAGGGAGGGGCTCCGAACACTGAAGCTTTCTTT

clone size: -
D gene: TRBD1
V gene: TRBV25-1
J gene: TRBJ1-1
CDR3 protein: CATKGQGAITEAFF
CDR3 DNA: TGTGCCACCAAGGGACAGGGGGCCATCACTGAAGCTTTCTTT

clone size: -
D gene: -
V gene: TRBV9
J gene: TRBJ2-2
CDR3 protein: CASTGTTNTGELFF
CDR3 DNA: TGTGCCAGCACCGGGACAACCAACACCGGGGAGCTGTTTTTT

clone size: -
D gene: -
V gene: TRBV19
J gene: TRBJ1-1
CDR3 protein: CASSPGRRRVNTEAFF
CDR3 DNA: TGTGCCAGTAGCCCCGGACGCCGGAGGGTGAACACTGAAGCTTTCTTT

clone size: -
D gene: TRBD2
V gene: TRBV28
J gene: TRBJ2-1
CDR3 protein: CASSFPLAGGPGEQFF
CDR3 DNA: TGTGCCAGCAGTTTTCCTCTAGCGGGGGGGCCAGGGGAGCAGTTCTTC

clone size: -
D gene: -
V gene: TRBV9
J gene: TRBJ1-6
CDR3 protein: CASSVAGGNSPLHF
CDR3 DNA: TGTGCCAGCAGCGTAGCCGGCGGGAATTCACCCCTCCACTTT

clone size: -
D gene: TRBD1
V gene: TRBV11-2
J gene: TRBJ2-7
CDR3 protein: CASRLDRGSYEQYF
CDR3 DNA: TGTGCCAGCCGCCTTGACAGGGGGAGCTACGAGCAGTACTTC

clone size: -
D gene: -
V gene: TRBV23-1
J gene: TRBJ1-1
CDR3 protein: CASSRTESKETAFF
CDR3 DNA: TGCGCCAGCAGTCGGACAGAATCTAAAGAAACGGCTTTCTTT

clone size: -
D gene: -
V gene: TRBV12-3/TRBV12-4
J gene: TRBJ1-2
CDR3 protein: CASSLSGNGYTF
CDR3 DNA: TGTGCCAGCAGTTTATCGGGGAATGGCTACACCTTC

clone size: few
D gene: -
V gene: TRBV6-6
J gene: TRBJ1-3
CDR3 protein: CASSPGTGSRLGPGNTIYF
CDR3 DNA: TGTGCCAGCAGTCCGGGCACCGGGAGCCGCCTCGGACCTGGAAACACCATATATTTT